These T cell receptor beta chains were read from a single sample in a study of cytomegalovirus exposure and HLA in healthy donors. Assay used: immunoSEQ multiplex PCR; TCRdb lists only in-frame clones, some missing. Of roughly 63,000 clones in the sample, approximately 71% were seen once. Material for sequencing was PBMCs. All receptors derive from a man aged 50-60 years in good health and CMV-seropositive. Both conserved end residues are part of each CDR3. Fields, in order: clone size, J gene, V gene, D gene, CDR3 protein, CDR3 DNA. A D gene is named only where the DNA matches it firmly. Size tells how often a clone was seen (once, few, many) or the class of an expanded clone, and some rows leave it out.

few	TRBJ1-5	TRBV6-1	NA	CASKGAVGNQPQHF	TGTGCCAGCAAAGGGGCGGTAGGCAATCAGCCCCAGCATTTT
few	TRBJ2-1	TRBV27	TRBD2	CASSTGTSNEQFF	TGTGCCAGCAGTACCGGGACTAGTAATGAGCAGTTCTTC
NA	TRBJ1-6	TRBV6-5	TRBD1	CASSYQGQGPGSPLHF	TGTGCCAGCAGTTACCAGGGACAGGGGCCGGGTTCACCCCTCCACTTT
NA	TRBJ2-7	TRBV5-8	TRBD1	CASSSGTGQGYEQYF	TGTGCCAGCAGCTCCGGGACAGGGCAAGGCTACGAGCAGTACTTC
NA	TRBJ2-7	TRBV6-1	NA	CASSLRVWQYF	TGTGCCAGCAGTCTGAGGGTTTGGCAGTACTTC
NA	TRBJ2-3	TRBV9	NA	CASSHAGLTDTQYF	TGTGCCAGCAGCCATGCGGGACTGACAGATACGCAGTATTTT
few	TRBJ2-1	TRBV7-9	TRBD2	CASSLRAGGLNEQFF	TGTGCCAGCAGCTTACGAGCGGGGGGACTGAATGAGCAGTTCTTC
NA	TRBJ1-2	TRBV27	NA	CASSPSSRLGGNYGYTF	TGTGCCAGCAGTCCATCCTCCAGATTGGGGGGGAACTATGGCTACACCTTC
few	TRBJ2-1	TRBV14	TRBD1	CASSQVLTGQNEQFF	TGTGCCAGCAGCCAAGTGCTGACAGGGCAAAATGAGCAGTTCTTC
few	TRBJ2-5	TRBV5-1	NA	CASSLELETQYF	TGCGCCAGCAGCCTAGAATTGGAGACCCAGTACTTC
NA	TRBJ1-2	TRBV6-1	TRBD1	CASSPSRQGSNGYTF	TGTGCCAGCAGTCCCTCGAGACAGGGATCGAATGGCTACACCTTC
NA	TRBJ1-1	TRBV5-5	NA	CASSFGQFEAFF	TGTGCCAGCAGCTTTGGACAGTTTGAAGCTTTCTTT
few	TRBJ1-1	TRBV6-5	NA	CASSYEGSPTEAFF	TGTGCCAGCAGTTACGAGGGATCCCCCACTGAAGCTTTCTTT
NA	TRBJ2-3	TRBV5-1	NA	CASSLGRGTDTQYF	TGCGCCAGCAGCTTGGGGCGGGGCACAGATACGCAGTATTTT
NA	TRBJ2-2	TRBV27	NA	CASSLEEAGELFF	TGTGCCAGCAGTTTAGAGGAGGCCGGGGAGCTGTTTTTT
NA	TRBJ1-5	TRBV5-6	TRBD1	CASSFGTVSNQPQHF	TGTGCCAGCAGCTTTGGGACAGTTAGCAATCAGCCCCAGCATTTT
NA	TRBJ2-1	TRBV5-6	TRBD2	CASRRTSGSPNEQFF	TGTGCCAGCAGGAGGACTAGCGGGAGTCCCAATGAGCAGTTCTTC
NA	TRBJ2-2	TRBV5-1	NA	CASQDGTTNTGELFF	TGCGCCAGCCAAGACGGGACAACGAACACCGGGGAGCTGTTTTTT
NA	TRBJ2-3	TRBV29-1	TRBD1	CSVRTGGAGATDTQYF	TGCAGCGTTCGGACAGGGGGCGCGGGTGCAACAGATACGCAGTATTTT
NA	TRBJ2-6	TRBV5-1	TRBD2	CASSLTSGSGANVLTF	TGCGCCAGCAGCTTGACTAGCGGGAGCGGGGCCAACGTCCTGACTTTC
NA	TRBJ1-5	TRBV27	TRBD1	CASSSRGQGVSNQPQHF	TGTGCCAGCAGTTCGAGGGGACAGGGGGTTAGCAATCAGCCCCAGCATTTT
NA	TRBJ2-1	TRBV28	TRBD2	CAIETSGRVGEQFF	TGTGCCATCGAAACTAGCGGGAGGGTGGGTGAGCAGTTCTTC
NA	TRBJ2-7	TRBV5-6	TRBD2	CASSFGLAGEEQYF	TGTGCCAGCAGCTTCGGTCTAGCGGGAGAAGAGCAGTACTTC
NA	TRBJ1-1	TRBV5-1	NA	CASSFFHARRGFTEAFF	TGCGCCAGCAGCTTTTTCCACGCGAGAAGGGGATTCACTGAAGCTTTCTTT
NA	TRBJ2-7	TRBV4-2	TRBD2	CASSQEGWTGGDEQYF	TGTGCCAGCAGCCAAGAAGGCTGGACGGGAGGGGACGAGCAGTACTTC
NA	TRBJ2-7	TRBV5-4	TRBD2	CASSSGGISYEQYF	TGTGCCAGCAGCTCGGGGGGGATCTCCTACGAGCAGTACTTC
NA	TRBJ1-5	TRBV19	TRBD1	CATAIPGTGRKSGNQPQHF	TGTGCCACTGCGATTCCCGGGACAGGGAGGAAAAGTGGCAATCAGCCCCAGCATTTT
NA	TRBJ1-1	TRBV19	TRBD1	CASNPRTGDPEAFF	TGTGCCAGTAATCCCCGGACAGGGGATCCTGAAGCTTTCTTT
NA	TRBJ1-1	TRBV9	TRBD1	CASSSMSTGDEAFF	TGTGCCAGCAGCTCTATGTCAACAGGGGATGAAGCTTTCTTT
NA	TRBJ1-2	TRBV30	TRBD1	CAWSVDRVLYGYTF	TGTGCCTGGAGTGTTGACAGGGTTTTATATGGCTACACCTTC
few	TRBJ2-2	TRBV6-1	NA	CASSDMSVSTGELFF	TGTGCCAGCAGTGATATGTCAGTTTCAACCGGGGAGCTGTTTTTT
NA	TRBJ1-5	TRBV7-2	TRBD1	CASSPDRVQPQHF	TGTGCCAGCAGCCCGGACAGGGTTCAGCCCCAGCATTTT
NA	TRBJ1-2	TRBV11-2	TRBD1	CASSTVDRDGYTF	TGTGCCAGCAGCACTGTCGACAGGGATGGCTACACCTTC
NA	TRBJ1-3	TRBV5-1	NA	CASTPQPNSGNTIYF	TGCGCCAGCACTCCACAGCCTAATTCTGGAAACACCATATATTTT
NA	TRBJ2-7	TRBV19	TRBD2	CASSIKGRDEQYF	TGTGCCAGTAGTATAAAAGGGAGGGACGAGCAGTACTTC
NA	TRBJ2-7	TRBV5-4	NA	CASSLGGRDGEQYF	TGTGCCAGCAGCTTGGGCGGCAGGGATGGTGAGCAGTACTTC
NA	TRBJ2-3	TRBV6-4	TRBD2	CASSRSGASTDTQYF	TGTGCCAGCAGCCGTAGCGGGGCTAGCACAGATACGCAGTATTTT
NA	TRBJ1-5	TRBV29-1	NA	CSVTLPDGQSNQPQHF	TGCAGCGTCACCCTACCGGACGGACAGAGCAATCAGCCCCAGCATTTT
NA	TRBJ2-2	TRBV5-4	TRBD1	CASNTRDRGRRGTGELFF	TGTGCCAGCAACACCCGGGACAGGGGGCGAAGGGGCACCGGGGAGCTGTTTTTT
NA	TRBJ2-2	TRBV4-1	TRBD2	CASSHAFLAGANTGELFF	TGCGCCAGCAGCCATGCCTTTCTAGCGGGAGCGAACACCGGGGAGCTGTTTTTT
NA	TRBJ2-2	TRBV18	NA	CASSQTTNTGELFF	TGTGCCAGCTCACAAACAACGAACACCGGGGAGCTGTTTTTT
NA	TRBJ2-3	TRBV6-1	TRBD2	CASSEAAGGRSDTQYF	TGTGCCAGCAGTGAAGCGGCGGGGGGCCGCTCAGATACGCAGTATTTT
few	TRBJ1-1	TRBV4-1	NA	CASSQDRSSVGTEAFF	TGCGCCAGCAGCCAAGATCGCTCCTCGGTTGGTACTGAAGCTTTCTTT
NA	TRBJ2-1	TRBV7-2	NA	CASSSQGRGMAEQFF	TGTGCCAGCAGCTCCCAGGGGCGTGGTATGGCGGAGCAGTTCTTC
NA	TRBJ1-3	TRBV6-1	TRBD1	CASSPTGFSGNTIYF	TGTGCCAGCAGCCCGACAGGGTTCTCTGGAAACACCATATATTTT
NA	TRBJ2-2	TRBV11-2	NA	CASSPKGSAGELFF	TGTGCCAGCAGCCCAAAGGGGTCGGCCGGGGAGCTGTTTTTT
NA	TRBJ2-5	TRBV5-4	TRBD2	CASSSNLAGRETQYF	TGTGCCAGCAGCTCCAATCTAGCGGGCAGAGAGACCCAGTACTTC
few	TRBJ1-2	TRBV6-1	NA	CASSPQKIGYTF	TGTGCCAGCAGCCCACAGAAAATTGGCTACACCTTC
few	TRBJ2-3	TRBV5-4	TRBD2	CASSGFGEGRDTQYF	TGTGCCAGCAGCGGCTTCGGGGAGGGTAGAGATACGCAGTATTTT